The 6 T cell receptor beta chains presented below share a single source sample, sequenced in a study of vaccination effects on CD4 cells after COVID-19. CD4+ T cells specific for antigen were expanded with viral peptide pools by the ViraFEST assay before sequencing. Isolation of CD4+ T cells took place after 10 days of culture. Each person got two doses of an mRNA SARS-CoV-2 vaccine, BNT162b2 or mRNA-1273. Data came from immunoSEQ multiplex PCR; TCRdb stores just in-frame clones and leaves some out. The data contain tens of thousands of clones, 60% to 75% of them singletons. For these TCRs, the target antigens are not known. The starting material was CD4+ T cells from PBMCs cultured with HCoV-OC43 spike peptides, obtained after COVID-19 vaccination. Subset here: HCoV-OC43 spike overlapping peptide pool stimulation. Source of these receptors: a human donor who received a COVID-19 vaccine.

For the CDR3, the DNA is TGTGCCAGTAGTATTGGGGTAGCGGGTATTCTCGTTGAGCAGTTCTTC. It specifies CASSIGVAGILVEQFF. This chain connects TRBV19 to TRBJ2-1, with 7 bases identical to TRBD2. The CDR3 spans 16 residues. V was pared by 3 bases and J by 9 bases, with 14 bases of the junction left unmatched. Germline CDR1 is LNHDA and CDR2 is SQIVND (reference sequence).

The chain has TRBV5-1 and TRBJ2-1; 10 nucleotides align to TRBD2. Germline V lookup: CDR1 SGHRS, CDR2 YFSETQ. This CDR3 contains 22 residues. Trimming cost V 0 bases and J 5 bases; bases outside gene matches: 23. The DNA for the CDR3 is TGCGCCAGCAGCTTGGCCAAGGGGGCTAGCGGGAGTTGGTTCCGGCGGGACAATGAGCAGTTCTTC. It specifies CASSLAKGASGSWFRRDNEQFF.

This clone was seen a few times. This chain links TRBV6-5 with TRBJ1-6, with D hard to call. Trimming pared 0 bases from V and 7 bases from J, leaving 13 bases between. The CDR3 is 16 residues long. CDR1 MNHEY and CDR2 SVGAGI come from the germline V gene. In nucleotides, the CDR3 is TGTGCCAGCAGTTACTCGGCCCAGGTCCGCAATTCACCCCTCCACTTT. This translates into CASSYSAQVRNSPLHF.

The chain combines TRBV6-5 with TRBJ1-5; D unresolved. V was cut by 10 bases and J by 3 bases, with 13 bases left in between. Germline loops: CDR1 MNHEY, CDR2 SVGAGI. CDR3 length: 13 residues. The CDR3, as DNA: TGTGCCACCCGGTGGACTCCCAATCAGCCCCAGCATTTT. Encoded protein: CATRWTPNQPQHF.

The rearrangement links TRBV7-9 to TRBJ1-1; D is undetermined. The CDR3 totals 19 residues. Per the germline V gene, CDR1 is SEHNR and CDR2 is FQNEAQ (reference sequence). V was shortened by 2 bases and J by 3 bases, with 25 bases between the two germline ends. The CDR3 region has the DNA TGTGCCAGCAGCTTAATTTGGGGTTTCATCGGCGTTGGGGACACTGAAGCTTTCTTT. Protein product: CASSLIWGFIGVGDTEAFF.

The chain uses TRBV19 and TRBJ2-5; D remains ambiguous. Germline V CDR1 and CDR2: LNHDA, SQIVND (reference sequence). The CDR3 covers 14 residues. Trimming pared 7 bases from V and 3 bases from J, leaving 15 bases between. CDR3 residues: CASKGSLGKETQYF. The DNA of the CDR3 is TGTGCCAGTAAAGGGTCCCTTGGAAAAGAGACCCAGTACTTC. Combining the CDR3 with reference TRBV19 and TRBJ2-5 gives the whole variable domain DGGITQSPKYLFRKEGQNVTLSCEQNLNHDAMYWYRQDPGQGLRLIYYSQIVNDFQKGDIAEGYSVSREKKESFPLTVTSAQKNPTAFYLCASKGSLGKETQYFGPGTRLLVL.